A selection of T cell receptor beta chains follows, all from one sample in a study of T cell responses to AZD1222 COVID-19 vaccine. Here immunoSEQ multiplex PCR was the method, and the copy in TCRdb shows in-frame clones only, minus some. This table has approximately 150,000 clones, approximately 90% appearing once. Specimen: peripheral blood, collected on day 0 of AZD1222 vaccination. The receptors were sampled from an adult in good health. Each CDR3 is given with its conserved first and last residue. A D gene is named only where the DNA matches it firmly. Expanded clones get a size class; other rows say once, few or many, or leave the size out.

j_call: TRBJ1-1
clone_size: NA
d_call: NA
v_call: TRBV18
cdr3_nt: TGTGCCAGCTCACCACTGTCGTCGGAGGGAAAGAGGGCTGAAGCTTTCTTT
cdr3_aa: CASSPLSSEGKRAEAFF

j_call: TRBJ2-5
clone_size: few
d_call: NA
v_call: TRBV2
cdr3_nt: TGTGCCAGCAGCCGCAGGGCAGCTAACCAAGAGACCCAGTACTTC
cdr3_aa: CASSRRAANQETQYF

j_call: TRBJ1-1
clone_size: NA
d_call: TRBD1
v_call: TRBV18
cdr3_nt: TGTGCCAGCTCACCCAGACAGGGGAGGACTGAAGCTTTCTTT
cdr3_aa: CASSPRQGRTEAFF

j_call: TRBJ2-1
clone_size: NA
d_call: TRBD2
v_call: TRBV7-8
cdr3_nt: TGTGCCAGCAGCTTAATCCGGGGACTAGGTGAGCAGTTCTTC
cdr3_aa: CASSLIRGLGEQFF

j_call: TRBJ2-1
clone_size: NA
d_call: TRBD2
v_call: TRBV7-8
cdr3_nt: TGTGCCAGCAGCCTTAGCGGGAGGATCGGTGAGCAGTTCTTC
cdr3_aa: CASSLSGRIGEQFF

j_call: TRBJ1-1
clone_size: few
d_call: NA
v_call: TRBV29-1
cdr3_nt: TGCAGCGTTGTGGTGGGGGGAGGCACTGAAGCTTTCTTT
cdr3_aa: CSVVVGGGTEAFF

j_call: TRBJ1-5
clone_size: NA
d_call: NA
v_call: TRBV4-1
cdr3_nt: TGCGCCAGCAGCCCCAGTGGGCAAAATCAGCCCCAGCATTTT
cdr3_aa: CASSPSGQNQPQHF

j_call: TRBJ2-7
clone_size: NA
d_call: NA
v_call: TRBV25-1
cdr3_nt: TGTGCCAGCAGTGAAGGCGAGCAGTACTTC
cdr3_aa: CASSEGEQYF

j_call: TRBJ2-5
clone_size: NA
d_call: NA
v_call: TRBV5-6
cdr3_nt: TGTGCCAGCAGCTTCCCCGGGCTGCAAGAGACCCAGTACTTC
cdr3_aa: CASSFPGLQETQYF

j_call: TRBJ2-7
clone_size: NA
d_call: NA
v_call: TRBV6-5
cdr3_nt: TGTGCCAGCAGTTACTCATTAAGAGGGTCCGAGCAGTACTTC
cdr3_aa: CASSYSLRGSEQYF

j_call: TRBJ1-1
clone_size: NA
d_call: NA
v_call: TRBV5-4
cdr3_nt: TGTGCCAGCAGCCTGCACCGGGCAGAACCTTTTATGGCTTTCTTT
cdr3_aa: CASSLHRAEPFMAFF

j_call: TRBJ1-2
clone_size: NA
d_call: NA
v_call: TRBV13
cdr3_nt: TGTGCCAGCAGCTTTGGGTTATCGACCTATGGCTACACCTTC
cdr3_aa: CASSFGLSTYGYTF

j_call: TRBJ1-2
clone_size: NA
d_call: TRBD1
v_call: TRBV5-4
cdr3_nt: TGTGCCAGCAGCTCAGACAGGGGCTATGGCTACACCTTC
cdr3_aa: CASSSDRGYGYTF

j_call: TRBJ1-3
clone_size: NA
d_call: NA
v_call: TRBV7-9
cdr3_nt: TGTGCCAGCAGCGTACAGTTGGACAGCAACTCTGGAAACACCATATATTTT
cdr3_aa: CASSVQLDSNSGNTIYF

j_call: TRBJ1-2
clone_size: NA
d_call: TRBD1
v_call: TRBV7-2
cdr3_nt: TGTGCCAGCAGCTACGACAGGGGATTCTATGGCTACACCTTC
cdr3_aa: CASSYDRGFYGYTF

j_call: TRBJ1-2
clone_size: NA
d_call: NA
v_call: TRBV9
cdr3_nt: TGTGCCAGCAGCGCGCGAAGTGGACAGTCTAACTATGGCTACACCTTC
cdr3_aa: CASSARSGQSNYGYTF

j_call: TRBJ1-5
clone_size: NA
d_call: NA
v_call: TRBV7-2
cdr3_nt: TGTGCCAGCAGCTTACGGGAAGGTAGCAATCAGCCCCAGCATTTT
cdr3_aa: CASSLREGSNQPQHF

j_call: TRBJ2-7
clone_size: NA
d_call: NA
v_call: TRBV27
cdr3_nt: TGTGCCAGCGGGCTACAGGGTAGGAGCGAGCAGTACTTC
cdr3_aa: CASGLQGRSEQYF

j_call: TRBJ2-2
clone_size: NA
d_call: NA
v_call: TRBV6-6
cdr3_nt: TGTGCCAGCAGTCAATCATTGGGGGGGGCTTCTACCGGGGAGCTGTTTTTT
cdr3_aa: CASSQSLGGASTGELFF

j_call: TRBJ2-7
clone_size: once
d_call: NA
v_call: TRBV5-1
cdr3_nt: TGCGCCAGCAGCGCCGGTGACCGCGGAGGCTACGAGCAGTACTTC
cdr3_aa: CASSAGDRGGYEQYF

j_call: TRBJ1-2
clone_size: once
d_call: NA
v_call: TRBV5-1
cdr3_nt: TGCGCCAGCAGCTATGGCGGGGTGACAGCGCCTTCTTATGGCTACACCTTC
cdr3_aa: CASSYGGVTAPSYGYTF

j_call: TRBJ2-7
clone_size: NA
d_call: TRBD1
v_call: TRBV11-3
cdr3_nt: TGTGCCAGCAGCTTAGGGGGACAGGGATTGAACGAGCAGTACTTC
cdr3_aa: CASSLGGQGLNEQYF

j_call: TRBJ1-1
clone_size: NA
d_call: TRBD1
v_call: TRBV5-1
cdr3_nt: TGCGCCAGCAGCTTGGGTGGGCTGGACAGGATGAAGATGGGTGAAGCTTTCTTT
cdr3_aa: CASSLGGLDRMKMGEAFF

j_call: TRBJ1-5
clone_size: few
d_call: NA
v_call: TRBV27
cdr3_nt: TGTGCCAGCAGTTTAAGCCAGCCCCAGCATTTT
cdr3_aa: CASSLSQPQHF

j_call: TRBJ2-7
clone_size: NA
d_call: NA
v_call: TRBV6-1
cdr3_nt: TGTGCCAGCAGTGAGGAGACAGGCTACGAGCAGTACTTC
cdr3_aa: CASSEETGYEQYF

j_call: TRBJ2-3
clone_size: once
d_call: NA
v_call: TRBV28
cdr3_nt: TGTGCCAGCAGTTTTCGAGGGAGGGGGGTCAGGGATACGCAGTATTTT
cdr3_aa: CASSFRGRGVRDTQYF

j_call: TRBJ1-3
clone_size: NA
d_call: NA
v_call: TRBV7-8
cdr3_nt: TGTGCCAGCAGCCCCCTTTCCCGCTCTGGAAACACCATATATTTT
cdr3_aa: CASSPLSRSGNTIYF

j_call: TRBJ2-7
clone_size: NA
d_call: TRBD1
v_call: TRBV27
cdr3_nt: TGTGCCAGCGGCTCCGGGACAGGGATATACGAGCAGTACTTC
cdr3_aa: CASGSGTGIYEQYF

j_call: TRBJ2-3
clone_size: NA
d_call: NA
v_call: TRBV30
cdr3_nt: TGTGCCTGGAGTGTAGGGTGGGCAGATACGCAGTATTTT
cdr3_aa: CAWSVGWADTQYF

j_call: TRBJ1-2
clone_size: NA
d_call: TRBD1
v_call: TRBV27
cdr3_nt: TGTGCCAGCAGTGGCCCCGGACAGGGGGCCTGGAGTGGCTACACCTTC
cdr3_aa: CASSGPGQGAWSGYTF

j_call: TRBJ2-7
clone_size: NA
d_call: NA
v_call: TRBV28
cdr3_nt: TGTGCCAGCAGCAATCCCCTTAAGGGGGGGGCCTACGAGCAGTACTTC
cdr3_aa: CASSNPLKGGAYEQYF

j_call: TRBJ2-3
clone_size: NA
d_call: NA
v_call: TRBV18
cdr3_nt: TGTGCCAGCTCACTAAACTGGGGCCCCACAGATACGCAGTATTTT
cdr3_aa: CASSLNWGPTDTQYF

j_call: TRBJ2-1
clone_size: NA
d_call: TRBD2
v_call: TRBV24-1
cdr3_nt: TGTGCCACCAGTGACCCGGCACGAGCGGGAGGTGTCTATGAGCAGTTCTTC
cdr3_aa: CATSDPARAGGVYEQFF